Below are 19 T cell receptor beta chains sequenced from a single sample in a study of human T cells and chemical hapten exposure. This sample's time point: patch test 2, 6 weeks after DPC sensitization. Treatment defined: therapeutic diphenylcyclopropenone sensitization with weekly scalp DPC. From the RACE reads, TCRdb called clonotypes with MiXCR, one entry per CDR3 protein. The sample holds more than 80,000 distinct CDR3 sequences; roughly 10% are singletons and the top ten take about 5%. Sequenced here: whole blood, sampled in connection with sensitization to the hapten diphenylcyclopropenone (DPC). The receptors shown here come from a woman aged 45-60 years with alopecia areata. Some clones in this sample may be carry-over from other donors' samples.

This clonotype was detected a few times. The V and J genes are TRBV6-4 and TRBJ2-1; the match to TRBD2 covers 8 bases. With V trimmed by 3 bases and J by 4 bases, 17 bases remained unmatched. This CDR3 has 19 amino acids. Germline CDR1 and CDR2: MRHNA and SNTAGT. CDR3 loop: CASSEWWGPTSGEYNEQFF. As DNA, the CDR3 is TGTGCCAGCAGTGAATGGTGGGGACCAACTAGCGGCGAATACAATGAGCAGTTCTTC.

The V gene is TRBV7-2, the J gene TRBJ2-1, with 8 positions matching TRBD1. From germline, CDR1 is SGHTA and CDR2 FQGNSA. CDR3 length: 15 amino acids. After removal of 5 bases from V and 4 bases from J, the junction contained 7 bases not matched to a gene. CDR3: CASSPDRGRYNEQFF. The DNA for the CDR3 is TGTGCCAGCAGCCCTGACAGGGGCCGATACAATGAGCAGTTCTTC.

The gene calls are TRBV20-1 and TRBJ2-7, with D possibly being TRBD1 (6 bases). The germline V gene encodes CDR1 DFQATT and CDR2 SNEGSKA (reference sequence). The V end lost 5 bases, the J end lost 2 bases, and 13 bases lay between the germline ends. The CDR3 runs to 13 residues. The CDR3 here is CSAADSITYEQYF. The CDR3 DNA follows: TGCAGTGCTGCGGACAGTATTACCTACGAGCAGTACTTC.

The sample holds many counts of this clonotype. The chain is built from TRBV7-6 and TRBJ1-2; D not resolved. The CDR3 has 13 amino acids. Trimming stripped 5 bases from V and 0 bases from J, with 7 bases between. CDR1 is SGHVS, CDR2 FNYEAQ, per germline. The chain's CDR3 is CASSLGPNYGYTF. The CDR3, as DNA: TGTGCCAGCAGCCTAGGGCCTAACTATGGCTACACCTTC.

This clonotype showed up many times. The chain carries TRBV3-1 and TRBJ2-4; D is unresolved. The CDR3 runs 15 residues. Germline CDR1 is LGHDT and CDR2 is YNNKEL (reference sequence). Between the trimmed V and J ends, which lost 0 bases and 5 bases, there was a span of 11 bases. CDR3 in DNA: TGTGCCAGCAGCCAAGAACCTCAAAGGCAAAACATTCAGTACTTC. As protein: CASSQEPQRQNIQYF.

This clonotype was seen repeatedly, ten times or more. The CDR3 region is CSASVQNTEAFF. The CDR3 DNA sequence: TGCAGTGCTAGTGTGCAGAACACTGAAGCTTTCTTT. V is TRBV20-1 and J is TRBJ1-1; unclear D gene. Germline lookup yields CDR1 DFQATT and CDR2 SNEGSKA (reference sequence). Trimming cost V 3 bases and J 1 base, with 6 bases left between them. This CDR3 spans 12 amino acids.

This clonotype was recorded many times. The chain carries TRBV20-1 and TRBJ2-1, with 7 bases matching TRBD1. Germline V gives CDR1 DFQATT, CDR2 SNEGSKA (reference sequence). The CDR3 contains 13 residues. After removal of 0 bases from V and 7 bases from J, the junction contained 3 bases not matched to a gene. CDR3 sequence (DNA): TGCAGTGCTAGAGAAAGACAGGGTAATGAGCAGTTCTTC. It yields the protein CSARERQGNEQFF.

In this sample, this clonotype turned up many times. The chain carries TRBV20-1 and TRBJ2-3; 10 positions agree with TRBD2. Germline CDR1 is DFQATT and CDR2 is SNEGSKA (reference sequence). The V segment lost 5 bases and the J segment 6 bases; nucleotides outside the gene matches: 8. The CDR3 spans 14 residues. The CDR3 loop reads CSAYLAGGSDTQYF. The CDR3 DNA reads TGCAGTGCTTACTTAGCGGGAGGTAGCGATACGCAGTATTTT.

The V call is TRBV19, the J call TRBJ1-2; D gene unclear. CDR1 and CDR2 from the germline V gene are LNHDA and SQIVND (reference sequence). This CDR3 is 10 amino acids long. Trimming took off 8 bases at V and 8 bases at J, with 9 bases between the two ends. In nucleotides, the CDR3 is TGTGCCAGTTTAGGTTTCGGCTACACCTTC. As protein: CASLGFGYTF.

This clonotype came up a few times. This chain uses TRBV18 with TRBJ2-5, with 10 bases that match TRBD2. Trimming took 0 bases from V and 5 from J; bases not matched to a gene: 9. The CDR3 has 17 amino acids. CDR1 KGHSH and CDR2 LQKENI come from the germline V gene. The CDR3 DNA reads TGTGCCAGCTCACCACCGACAAGCGGGAGGGTTGCGGAGACCCAGTACTTC. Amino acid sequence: CASSPPTSGRVAETQYF.

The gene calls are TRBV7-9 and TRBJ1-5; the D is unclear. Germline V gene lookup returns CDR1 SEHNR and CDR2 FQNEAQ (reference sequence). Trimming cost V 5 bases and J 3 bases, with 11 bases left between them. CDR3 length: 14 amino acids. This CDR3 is CASSPGSTNQPQHF. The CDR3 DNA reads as TGTGCCAGCAGCCCCGGGAGTACCAATCAGCCCCAGCATTTT.

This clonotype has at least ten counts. The CDR3 here is CATSDLLSNQPQHF. CDR3 DNA sequence: TGTGCCACCAGTGATTTGCTTAGCAATCAGCCCCAGCATTTT. The V and J genes are TRBV24-1 and TRBJ1-5, with no clear D. V dropped 0 bases and J dropped 0 bases, with 2 bases sitting between them. Per germline, CDR1 KGHDR and CDR2 SFDVKD. There are 14 residues in the CDR3.

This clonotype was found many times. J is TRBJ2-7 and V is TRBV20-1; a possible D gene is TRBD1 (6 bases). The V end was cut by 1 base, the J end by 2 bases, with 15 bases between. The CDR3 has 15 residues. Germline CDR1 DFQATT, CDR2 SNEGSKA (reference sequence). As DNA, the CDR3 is TGCAGTGCTAGAGGAGACAGGACCTCCGCCTACGAGCAGTACTTC. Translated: CSARGDRTSAYEQYF.

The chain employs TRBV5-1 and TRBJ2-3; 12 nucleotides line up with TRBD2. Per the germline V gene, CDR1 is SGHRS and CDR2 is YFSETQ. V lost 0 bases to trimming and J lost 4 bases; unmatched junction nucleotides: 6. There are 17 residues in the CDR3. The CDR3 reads CASSLGTSGRFSDTQYF. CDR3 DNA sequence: TGCGCCAGCAGCTTGGGAACTAGCGGGAGGTTTTCAGATACGCAGTATTTT.

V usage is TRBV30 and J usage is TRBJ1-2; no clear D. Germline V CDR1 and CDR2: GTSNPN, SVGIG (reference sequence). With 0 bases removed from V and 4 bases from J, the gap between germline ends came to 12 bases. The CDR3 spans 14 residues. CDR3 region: CAWSVNRPSYGYTF. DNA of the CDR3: TGTGCCTGGAGTGTAAATCGACCGAGCTATGGCTACACCTTC.

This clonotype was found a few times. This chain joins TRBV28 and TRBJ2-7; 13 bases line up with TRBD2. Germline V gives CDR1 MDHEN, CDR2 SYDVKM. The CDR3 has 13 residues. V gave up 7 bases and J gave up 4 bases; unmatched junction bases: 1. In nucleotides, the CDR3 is TGTGCCAGCACACTAGCGGGAGGGTACGAGCAGTACTTC. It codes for CASTLAGGYEQYF.

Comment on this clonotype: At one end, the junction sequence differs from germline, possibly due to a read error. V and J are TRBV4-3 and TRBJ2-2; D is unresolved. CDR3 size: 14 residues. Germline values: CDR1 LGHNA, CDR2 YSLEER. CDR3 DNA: TGCGCCTGCAGCCAAGACCAAAACCGCGGGGAGCTGTTTTTT. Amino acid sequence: CACSQDQNRGELFF.

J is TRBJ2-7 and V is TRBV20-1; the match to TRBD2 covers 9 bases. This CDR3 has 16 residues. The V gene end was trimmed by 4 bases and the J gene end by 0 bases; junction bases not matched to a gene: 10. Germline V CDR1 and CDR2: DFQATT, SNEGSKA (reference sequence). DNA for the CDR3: TGCAGTGCTATAGCCCTCGGCGGGAGGGACTCCTACGAGCAGTACTTC. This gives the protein CSAIALGGRDSYEQYF.

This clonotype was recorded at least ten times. The CDR3 spells CASSARTWMEQEKLFF. DNA for the CDR3: TGTGCCAGCAGCGCCCGAACTTGGATGGAGCAGGAAAAACTGTTTTTT. This chain joins TRBV7-9 and TRBJ1-4; D is ambiguous. This CDR3 spans 16 amino acids. Trimming cost V 5 bases and J 8 bases, with 21 bases left between them. The germline V gene has CDR1 SEHNR and CDR2 FQNEAQ (reference sequence). The variable domain in full, with the rest retrieved from reference TRBV7-9 and TRBJ1-4, is DTGVSQNPRHKITKRGQNVTFRCDPISEHNRLYWYRQTLGQGPEFLTYFQNEAQLEKSRLLSDRFSAERPKGSFSTLEIQRTEQGDSAMYLCASSARTWMEQEKLFFGSGTQLSVL.